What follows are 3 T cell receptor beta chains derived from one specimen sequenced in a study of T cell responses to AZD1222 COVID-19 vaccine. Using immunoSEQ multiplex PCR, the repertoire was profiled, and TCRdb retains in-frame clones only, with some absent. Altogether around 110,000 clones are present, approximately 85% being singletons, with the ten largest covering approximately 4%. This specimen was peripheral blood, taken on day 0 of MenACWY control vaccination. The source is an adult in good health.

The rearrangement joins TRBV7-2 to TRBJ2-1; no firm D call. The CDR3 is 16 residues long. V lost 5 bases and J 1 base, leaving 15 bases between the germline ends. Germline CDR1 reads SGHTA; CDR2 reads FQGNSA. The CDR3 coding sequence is TGTGCCAGCAGCCTCTCCGTGGGGTCTTCCTACAATGAGCAGTTCTTC. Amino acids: CASSLSVGSSYNEQFF.

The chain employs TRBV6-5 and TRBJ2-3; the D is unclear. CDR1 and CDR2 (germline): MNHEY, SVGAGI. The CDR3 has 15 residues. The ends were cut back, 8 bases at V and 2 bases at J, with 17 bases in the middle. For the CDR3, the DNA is TGTGCCAGCGCCGAACATGGGCAGGTCACAGATACGCAGTATTTT. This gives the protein CASAEHGQVTDTQYF.

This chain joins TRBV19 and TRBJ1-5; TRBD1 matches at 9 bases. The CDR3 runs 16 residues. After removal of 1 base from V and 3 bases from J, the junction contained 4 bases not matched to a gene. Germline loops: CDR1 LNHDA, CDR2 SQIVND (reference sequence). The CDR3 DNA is TGTGCCAGTAGTATAGTTACAGGGGGCCCCAATCAGCCCCAGCATTTT. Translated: CASSIVTGGPNQPQHF.